The text below deals with one TCR beta chain. The data belong to a study of blood T cell repertoires in COVID-19. The wider study: COVID-19 samples collected from the United States, Italy and Spain covered acute and convalescent phases.

Per the germline V gene, CDR1 is SGHTA and CDR2 is FQGNSA. V lost 1 base to trimming and J lost 6 bases; unmatched junction nucleotides: 6. This CDR3 contains 15 residues. Libraries were prepared by immunoSEQ multiplex PCR; TCRdb keeps only in-frame clonotypes and omits some of them. The top ten hold around 4.7% of the sample, which has about 240,000 clones, approximately 85% seen once. The chain carries TRBV7-2 and TRBJ2-1, with 7 bases fitting TRBD1. Sequencing input: peripheral blood. This clonotype was obtained from a woman aged 65 to 85 with acute or convalescent COVID-19. The CDR3 DNA reads as TGTGCCAGCAGCTTAGGGCCCGGACAGGTCAATGAGCAGTTCTTC. This sequence encodes CASSLGPGQVNEQFF.